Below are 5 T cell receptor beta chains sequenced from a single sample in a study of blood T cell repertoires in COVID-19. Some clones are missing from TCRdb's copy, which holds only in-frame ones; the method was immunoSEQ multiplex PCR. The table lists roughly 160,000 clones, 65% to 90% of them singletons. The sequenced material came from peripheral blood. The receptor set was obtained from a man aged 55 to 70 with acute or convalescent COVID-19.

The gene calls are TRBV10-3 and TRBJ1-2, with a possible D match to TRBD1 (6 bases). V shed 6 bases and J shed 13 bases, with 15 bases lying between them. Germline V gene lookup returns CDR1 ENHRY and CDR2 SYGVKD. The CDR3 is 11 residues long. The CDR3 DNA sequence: TGTGCCATCAGGGCACAGGGATGGGGCACCTTC. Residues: CAIRAQGWGTF.

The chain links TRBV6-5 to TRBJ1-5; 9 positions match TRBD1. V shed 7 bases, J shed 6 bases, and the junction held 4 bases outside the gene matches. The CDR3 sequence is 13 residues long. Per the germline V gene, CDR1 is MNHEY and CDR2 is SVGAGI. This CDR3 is CASKQGAGQPQHF. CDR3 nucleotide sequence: TGTGCCAGCAAACAGGGGGCGGGTCAGCCCCAGCATTTT.

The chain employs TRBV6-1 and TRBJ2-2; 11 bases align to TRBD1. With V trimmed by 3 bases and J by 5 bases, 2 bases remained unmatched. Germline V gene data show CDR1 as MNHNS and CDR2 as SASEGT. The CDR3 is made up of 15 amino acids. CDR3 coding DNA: TGTGCCAGCAGTGAGGGACAGGGGGAAACCGGGGAGCTGTTTTTT. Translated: CASSEGQGETGELFF.

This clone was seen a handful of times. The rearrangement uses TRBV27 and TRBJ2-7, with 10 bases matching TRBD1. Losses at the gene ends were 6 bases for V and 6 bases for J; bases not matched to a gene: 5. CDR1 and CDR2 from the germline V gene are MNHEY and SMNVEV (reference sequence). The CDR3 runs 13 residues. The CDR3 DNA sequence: TGTGCCAGCAGCGGGACAGGGGTTCTCGAGCAGTACTTC. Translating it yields CASSGTGVLEQYF.

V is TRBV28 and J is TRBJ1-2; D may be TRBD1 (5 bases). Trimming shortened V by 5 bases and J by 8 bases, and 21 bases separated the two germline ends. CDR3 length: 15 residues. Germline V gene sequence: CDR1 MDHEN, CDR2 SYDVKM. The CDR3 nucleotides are TGTGCCAGCAGTCCCGCCCCAGGGTATTCTTCCGGCTACACCTTC. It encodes CASSPAPGYSSGYTF.